These 2 T cell receptor beta chains originate from one sample sequenced in a study of identical twins. TCRdb reprocessed the 5' RACE reads via MiXCR and lists one record per CDR3 protein. The data contain more than 1.5 million distinct CDR3 sequences, roughly 35% of them singletons. Material: cord blood. The receptor set was obtained from a newborn girl in good health.

This rearrangement joins TRBV20-1 to TRBJ2-7; no reliable D call. The CDR3 is 14 amino acids. V was clipped by 7 bases and J by 2 bases, with 18 bases between them. Germline V lookup: CDR1 DFQATT, CDR2 SNEGSKA (reference sequence). The CDR3, as DNA: TGCAGTGGTAAAAGACGGACGGCCCCCTACGAGCAGTACTTC. It is translated as CSGKRRTAPYEQYF.

The rearrangement links TRBV6-6 to TRBJ1-4; 7 bases line up with TRBD1. Germline CDR1 reads MNHNY; CDR2 reads SVGAGI (reference sequence). CDR3 length: 14 residues. V lost 6 bases to trimming and J lost 5 bases; unmatched junction nucleotides: 6. The CDR3 region is CASRSGGTNEKLFF. DNA of the CDR3: TGTGCCAGCAGGTCAGGGGGGACGAATGAAAAACTGTTTTTT.